The clone carrying this TCR beta chain showed up just a few times. Its matching antigen is unknown. Universal primer sites and UMIs were introduced during 5'RACE template-switching synthesis of TCR cDNA. A single record per CDR3 protein comes from TCRdb applying MiXCR to the 5' RACE reads. The repertoire has some 350,000 distinct CDR3 sequences, roughly 6.2% of them found once; the top ten carry 15%. The data originate from a study of T cells after yellow fever vaccination. Notes on the study in general: Primary-vaccination clones mostly resurfaced post-booster (roughly 97% CD4, about 87% CD8). Overlap between CD4 and CD8 compartments was detected for a small share of clonotypes.

The CDR3 has 15 amino acids. V was pared by 6 bases and J by 4 bases, with 18 bases between. Germline CDR1 reads MNHEY; CDR2 reads SVGEGT. This clonotype originated in a man younger than 45 who received the YFV17D yellow fever vaccine. The rearrangement links TRBV6-2 or TRBV6-3 to TRBJ2-5, with D possibly TRBD2 on 5 matching bases. This material consisted of PBMCs, taken 5 days after the yellow fever booster vaccination. In DNA, the CDR3 is TGTGCCAGCAGACGAATCCCGGGGAGTGGAGAGACCCAGTACTTC. Encoded protein: CASRRIPGSGETQYF.